The clone carrying this T cell receptor beta chain was recorded a few times. Antigen unknown. In the same sample, other DNA sequences code for this CDR3. The germline CDR1 and CDR2 sequences are MDHEN and SYDVKM. V shed 7 bases and J shed 6 bases, with 6 bases lying between them. The CDR3 is 11 residues long. The data were taken from a study of shared clonotypes between healthy human individuals. Points from the study as a whole: Sorted-subset sequencing, rarefaction showed, was incomplete despite large depth. Estimated richness was generally greater in naive than memory subsets. Shared across a few donors were roughly 4.7% of the naive CD4 clonotypes.

Investigators divided CD4+ cells into CD45RA+ naive and CD45RA-negative memory subsets. Assay used: immunoSEQ multiplex PCR; TCRdb lists only in-frame clones, some missing. The table records 2.3 million or so clones, approximately 95% of them present only once. The source is a man between 18 and 35 years old in good health. Some clones in this sample may be carry-over from other donors' samples. Sequenced sample: naive CD4+ T cells from PBMCs. Described subset: CD45RA+ positively selected. This chain uses TRBV28 with TRBJ2-2; D is ambiguous. CDR3 loop: CASTRAGELFF. The CDR3 nucleotides read TGTGCCAGCACCCGCGCCGGGGAGCTGTTTTTT.